The clone carrying this T cell receptor beta chain was seen many times. Its matching antigen is unknown. The junction and the germline gene differ at one end; a read error may be behind it. This sample is part of a study of neurological immune-mediated disorders. The study, taken as a whole, reports: HTLV-1-associated myelopathy had the most TCR clonal expansion, and multiple sclerosis had the least, less than healthy controls.

With 10-nucleotide random UMIs included, cDNA was synthesized by 5'RACE. TCRdb re-derived calls from the 5' RACE reads in MiXCR, one entry per CDR3 protein. The repertoire includes 70,000 to 95,000 distinct CDR3 sequences, roughly 13% of them detected once, and around 5.3% sits in the top ten. The time point: longitudinal time-point 2. The CDR3 is made up of 16 amino acids. In germline, CDR1 is LNHNV, CDR2 YYDKDF (reference sequence). Material for sequencing was PBMCs. This rearrangement joins TRBV15 to TRBJ2-7; 9 bases are shared with TRBD1. The TCR originated in a female donor with HTLV-1-associated myelopathy (HAM/TSP). Here the CDR3 DNA reads TGTGCTACCAGCAGAGATTTGGGACAGGGTATCTACGAGCAGTACTTC. It codes for CATSRDLGQGIYEQYF.